The rows below give T cell receptor beta chains drawn from one sample of a study of neurological immune-mediated disorders. TCRdb re-called the 5' RACE reads with MiXCR, one entry per CDR3 protein. The sample includes around 50,000 distinct CDR3 sequences, 3.5% of them seen just once. Sequenced sample: PBMCs. The receptors were gathered from a woman aged 25 to 39 with multiple sclerosis. The CDR3 runs from the conserved cysteine through the conserved F or W. D genes are given only for firm matches. Not all rows give a size; the values are once, few, many and, for expanded clones, a class.

j_gene: TRBJ1-1
v_gene: TRBV12-3/TRBV12-4
d_gene: -
abundance: many
CDR3aa: CASSKRTNTEAFF
CDR3nt: TGTGCCAGCAGCAAAAGGACGAACACTGAAGCTTTCTTT

j_gene: TRBJ2-1
v_gene: TRBV5-4
d_gene: TRBD1
abundance: many
CDR3aa: CASSLRTGYNEQFF
CDR3nt: TGTGCCAGCAGCCTACGGACAGGGTACAATGAGCAGTTCTTC

j_gene: TRBJ2-5
v_gene: TRBV21-1
d_gene: -
abundance: many
CDR3aa: CASSRRQETQYF
CDR3nt: TGTGCCAGCAGCAGGCGCCAAGAGACCCAGTACTTC

j_gene: TRBJ1-1
v_gene: TRBV5-1
d_gene: -
abundance: many
CDR3aa: CASSLERGRMNTEAFF
CDR3nt: TGCGCCAGCAGCTTGGAGAGGGGTCGCATGAACACTGAAGCTTTCTTT

j_gene: TRBJ2-5
v_gene: TRBV6-5
d_gene: -
abundance: many
CDR3aa: CASSPRSWRSETQYF
CDR3nt: TGTGCCAGCAGCCCGCGGAGCTGGCGTTCGGAGACCCAGTACTTC

j_gene: TRBJ1-1
v_gene: TRBV12-3/TRBV12-4
d_gene: -
abundance: -
CDR3aa: CASSLETAGGGTEAFF
CDR3nt: TGTGCCAGCAGTTTAGAAACCGCGGGCGGGGGCACTGAAGCTTTCTTT

j_gene: TRBJ1-5
v_gene: TRBV20-1
d_gene: TRBD1
abundance: few
CDR3aa: CSARRDSNQPQNF
CDR3nt: TGCAGTGCCCGCCGGGACAGTAATCAGCCCCAGAATTTT

j_gene: TRBJ2-2
v_gene: TRBV3-1
d_gene: -
abundance: many
CDR3aa: CASSRGRTGELFF
CDR3nt: TGTGCCAGCAGCCGGGGTCGGACCGGGGAGCTGTTTTTT

j_gene: TRBJ2-7
v_gene: TRBV5-6
d_gene: TRBD2
abundance: -
CDR3aa: CASSQRGGSSYEQYF
CDR3nt: TGTGCCAGCAGCCAAAGGGGAGGGTCCTCCTACGAGCAGTACTTC

j_gene: TRBJ1-6
v_gene: TRBV6-6
d_gene: -
abundance: few
CDR3aa: CASSYSTAVSNSPLNF
CDR3nt: TGTGCCAGCAGTTACTCGACGGCAGTCTCTAATTCACCCCTCAACTTT

j_gene: TRBJ2-2
v_gene: TRBV4-1
d_gene: -
abundance: many
CDR3aa: CASSQDLTANTGELFF
CDR3nt: TGCGCCAGCAGCCAAGATCTAACAGCGAACACCGGGGAGCTGTTTTTT

j_gene: TRBJ1-1
v_gene: TRBV20-1
d_gene: -
abundance: many
CDR3aa: CSASGESGVEAFF
CDR3nt: TGCAGTGCTAGTGGGGAATCGGGCGTTGAAGCTTTCTTT

j_gene: TRBJ2-2
v_gene: TRBV6-5
d_gene: -
abundance: many
CDR3aa: CASKRASNTGELFF
CDR3nt: TGTGCCAGCAAGCGAGCTTCGAACACCGGGGAGCTGTTTTTT

j_gene: TRBJ1-2
v_gene: TRBV20-1
d_gene: -
abundance: many
CDR3aa: CRPGRVGYTF
CDR3nt: TGCAGGCCCGGCAGGGTCGGCTACACCTTC

j_gene: TRBJ2-4
v_gene: TRBV3-1
d_gene: TRBD2
abundance: many
CDR3aa: CASSHLGGKNIQYF
CDR3nt: TGTGCCAGCAGCCACTTGGGGGGGAAAAACATTCAGTACTTC

j_gene: TRBJ2-1
v_gene: TRBV12-3/TRBV12-4
d_gene: -
abundance: many
CDR3aa: CASSSFNEQFF
CDR3nt: TGTGCCAGCAGTTCGTTCAATGAGCAGTTCTTC

j_gene: TRBJ2-3
v_gene: TRBV20-1
d_gene: -
abundance: many
CDR3aa: CSARDWASSQSTDTQYF
CDR3nt: TGCAGTGCTAGAGATTGGGCTAGCAGCCAATCCACAGATACGCAGTATTTT

j_gene: TRBJ2-2
v_gene: TRBV7-8
d_gene: TRBD1
abundance: many
CDR3aa: CASSSKNRGRNGELFF
CDR3nt: TGTGCCAGCAGCTCCAAAAACAGGGGGCGTAACGGGGAGCTGTTTTTT

j_gene: TRBJ2-7
v_gene: TRBV29-1
d_gene: -
abundance: -
CDR3aa: CSVRGGGKGAGGLYF
CDR3nt: TGCAGCGTCCGGGGTGGCGGAAAGGGCGCCGGTGGGCTGTACTTC

j_gene: TRBJ1-4
v_gene: TRBV12-3/TRBV12-4
d_gene: -
abundance: many
CDR3aa: CASSLTSNEKLFF
CDR3nt: TGTGCCAGCAGTTTAACTTCTAATGAAAAACTGTTTTTT

j_gene: TRBJ2-3
v_gene: TRBV7-8
d_gene: -
abundance: many
CDR3aa: CASQQGSGGGDTQYF
CDR3nt: TGTGCCAGCCAACAGGGATCAGGCGGGGGAGATACGCAGTATTTT

j_gene: TRBJ1-3
v_gene: TRBV7-2
d_gene: TRBD1
abundance: many
CDR3aa: CASSLILQGARTIYF
CDR3nt: TGTGCCAGCAGCTTAATATTGCAGGGGGCGCGGACCATATATTTT

j_gene: TRBJ2-2
v_gene: TRBV7-2
d_gene: TRBD2
abundance: many
CDR3aa: CASSFQGLAVSTGELFF
CDR3nt: TGTGCCAGCAGCTTCCAAGGACTAGCTGTTAGCACCGGGGAGCTGTTTTTT

j_gene: TRBJ2-7
v_gene: TRBV20-1
d_gene: -
abundance: many
CDR3aa: CSASLTRSYEQYF
CDR3nt: TGCAGTGCTAGCCTGACTCGCTCCTACGAGCAGTACTTC

j_gene: TRBJ1-3
v_gene: TRBV19
d_gene: -
abundance: many
CDR3aa: CASSGPSGNTIYF
CDR3nt: TGTGCCAGTAGCGGCCCCTCTGGAAACACCATATATTTT

j_gene: TRBJ2-5
v_gene: TRBV10-3
d_gene: TRBD2
abundance: many
CDR3aa: CAIKGGGGRAGEETQYF
CDR3nt: TGTGCCATCAAAGGTGGTGGCGGGAGGGCCGGGGAAGAGACCCAGTACTTC

j_gene: TRBJ2-2
v_gene: TRBV6-1
d_gene: -
abundance: many
CDR3aa: CASGRQGGAGELFF
CDR3nt: TGTGCCAGCGGACGACAGGGAGGGGCCGGGGAGCTGTTTTTT

j_gene: TRBJ1-2
v_gene: TRBV7-2
d_gene: -
abundance: many
CDR3aa: CASSLRQEGYTF
CDR3nt: TGTGCCAGCAGCTTAAGACAGGAAGGCTACACCTTC

j_gene: TRBJ2-3
v_gene: TRBV20-1
d_gene: TRBD2
abundance: many
CDR3aa: CSARDVPGGTDTQYF
CDR3nt: TGCAGTGCTAGAGACGTGCCCGGGGGGACAGATACGCAGTATTTT

j_gene: TRBJ2-3
v_gene: TRBV5-1
d_gene: -
abundance: few
CDR3aa: CASSLVQGSDTQYF
CDR3nt: TGCGCCAGCAGCTTGGTTCAGGGGTCAGATACGCAGTATTTT

j_gene: TRBJ1-2
v_gene: TRBV5-1
d_gene: -
abundance: many
CDR3aa: CASSLDSTTYGYTF
CDR3nt: TGCGCCAGCAGCTTGGACAGCACTACGTATGGCTACACCTTC

j_gene: TRBJ2-5
v_gene: TRBV20-1
d_gene: -
abundance: many
CDR3aa: CSASGNQETQYF
CDR3nt: TGCAGTGCTAGCGGGAACCAAGAGACCCAGTACTTC

j_gene: TRBJ1-1
v_gene: TRBV4-1
d_gene: -
abundance: many
CDR3aa: CASSQVQYTEAFF
CDR3nt: TGCGCCAGCAGCCAAGTCCAGTACACTGAAGCTTTCTTT

j_gene: TRBJ2-4
v_gene: TRBV20-1
d_gene: -
abundance: many
CDR3aa: CSARESIGRVAKNIQYF
CDR3nt: TGCAGTGCTAGAGAGTCCATAGGTCGGGTAGCCAAAAACATTCAGTACTTC

j_gene: TRBJ1-6
v_gene: TRBV7-3
d_gene: -
abundance: many
CDR3aa: CASSPRLGESPTLHF
CDR3nt: TGTGCCAGCAGCCCTCGTCTAGGGGAGAGTCCCACCCTCCACTTT